One T cell receptor (beta chain) is described in this entry. Authors' analysis steps: Scientists estimated how many nucleated cells there were by amplifying reference gene primers. Assay used: immunoSEQ multiplex PCR; TCRdb lists only in-frame clones, some missing. D and trimming come from the DNA, and the V and J calls and clone size come from that table. The table lists about 200,000 clones, roughly 85% of them singletons. These data belong to a study of blood T cell repertoires in COVID-19. Study-level information: Whether acute or convalescent, the COVID-19 samples came from the United States, Italy and Spain.

The CDR3 contains 16 residues. Germline V CDR1 and CDR2: MGHRA, YSYEKL. Unmatched junction bases numbered 4, after V lost 1 base and J lost 2 bases. The TCR sequence derives from a man between 60 and 75 years old with active or convalescent COVID-19. The sample taken for sequencing was peripheral blood. The genes are TRBV4-1 and TRBJ2-3, with 9 bases that match TRBD1. CDR3 sequence: CASSQVGQGSTDTQYF. For the CDR3, the DNA is TGCGCCAGCAGCCAAGTGGGACAGGGTTCCACAGATACGCAGTATTTT.